A single sample gave rise to the 25 T cell receptor beta chains below, sequenced in a study of neurological immune-mediated disorders (dated by TCRdb to between 2018 and 2021). The library was produced with 5' RACE. This sample was sequenced with an Illumina HiSeq 2500. The raw public data were reprocessed by TCRdb itself: fastp quality trimming at Q25, MiXCR clonotype calling, in-frame beta chains only. Each CDR3 protein gets just one entry, which takes the most common genes and DNA from the rows behind it. This sample has 45,000 to 55,000 distinct CDR3 sequences in its table, and 5.8% of those were observed once. 1.4% to 1.5% of the sample is taken by the ten largest. Specimen: CD4+ T cells from blood. Receptors originate from a woman between 18 and 29 years old with multiple sclerosis.

To note about this clonotype: Just one base apart from a much larger clone, this may be a read error. The V and J genes are TRBV11-3 and TRBJ2-3; tentatively, D is TRBD2 (6 bases). The CDR3 spans 16 residues. The germline CDR1 and CDR2 sequences are SGHNT and YENEEA. CDR3 coding DNA: TGTCCCAGCAGTTCTCATGGGGACTGGGGCACAGATACGCAGTATTTT. As protein: CPSSSHGDWGTDTQYF.

The table lists this clonotype with many counts. The chain has TRBV11-2 and TRBJ1-1; D is unclear. The germline CDR1 and CDR2 sequences are SGHAT and FQNNGV. V lost 1 base, J lost 10 bases, and 16 bases lay in between. The CDR3 totals 14 residues. CDR3 in amino acids: CASSLVRPPSIAFF. CDR3 sequence (DNA): TGTGCCAGCAGCTTAGTCAGACCTCCCAGCATAGCTTTCTTT.

This chain links TRBV20-1 with TRBJ2-7, with 10 bases that match TRBD1. Germline loops: CDR1 DFQATT, CDR2 SNEGSKA (reference sequence). V lost 1 base, J lost 1 base, and 10 bases stayed unmatched. CDR3 length: 17 residues. The CDR3 nucleotides are TGCAGTGCTAGAGGCAAGAGGGGGACAGGGGTTTCCTACGAGCAGTACTTC. It codes for CSARGKRGTGVSYEQYF.

This clonotype was picked up many times. The V gene is TRBV6-5, the J gene TRBJ1-3, with 7 bases fitting TRBD1. This CDR3 comprises 16 residues. After removal of 6 bases from V and 0 bases from J, the junction contained 8 bases not matched to a gene. CDR1 is MNHEY and CDR2 is SVGAGI in the germline V gene. The CDR3 coding sequence is TGTGCCAGCAGAAGGACAGGCCGAAGCTCTGGAAACACCATATATTTT. Protein: CASRRTGRSSGNTIYF.

This clonotype was counted at least ten times. This chain links TRBV5-5 with TRBJ2-5; 10 bases fit TRBD1. The CDR3 consists of 15 residues. Germline CDR1 reads SGHKS; CDR2 reads YYEKEE (reference sequence). Trimming removed 4 bases from V and 5 bases from J; junction bases left unmatched: 8. The CDR3 region is CASSLRQGAWETQYF. CDR3 nucleotide sequence: TGTGCCAGCAGCCTCCGACAGGGGGCATGGGAGACCCAGTACTTC.

This clonotype was counted many times. The genes are TRBV20-1 and TRBJ2-1; TRBD2 aligns across 10 bases. The V gene end was trimmed by 2 bases and the J gene end by 7 bases; junction bases not matched to a gene: 11. This CDR3 contains 16 residues. CDR1 and CDR2 (germline): DFQATT, SNEGSKA (reference sequence). CDR3 nucleotide sequence: TGCAGTGCTAGATCGCCCGGGACTAGCGTCCGGAATGAGCAGTTCTTC. It encodes CSARSPGTSVRNEQFF.

This clonotype was detected ten times or more. The chain uses TRBV7-2 and TRBJ1-2; 7 bases map to TRBD1. The CDR3 is 12 amino acids. Unmatched junction bases numbered 4, after V lost 5 bases and J lost 7 bases. Germline CDR1 reads SGHTA; CDR2 reads FQGNSA. CDR3 sequence reads: CASSPRQGGYTF. The CDR3 nucleotides are TGTGCCAGCAGCCCGCGACAGGGTGGCTACACCTTC.

This clonotype was counted ten times or more. The gene calls are TRBV20-1 and TRBJ1-1; weak D call: TRBD1 (6 bases). The length of the CDR3 is 13 residues. Germline V gene lookup returns CDR1 DFQATT and CDR2 SNEGSKA (reference sequence). The CDR3 spells CSLRGGRYTEAFF. As DNA, the CDR3 is TGCAGCTTGAGGGGGGGGCGGTATACTGAAGCTTTCTTT.

This clonotype was seen at least ten times. The chain links TRBV7-6 to TRBJ1-2; no reliable D call. Germline CDR1 is SGHVS and CDR2 is FNYEAQ. The CDR3 covers 14 residues. V shed 5 bases and J shed 0 bases, with 10 bases lying between them. The chain's CDR3 is CASSPTSSNYGYTF. The DNA of the CDR3 is TGTGCCAGCAGCCCCACCTCTTCTAACTATGGCTACACCTTC.

This clonotype was seen ten or more times. The V call is TRBV20-1, the J call TRBJ1-3; D ambiguous. The CDR3 contains 15 residues. Germline values: CDR1 DFQATT, CDR2 SNEGSKA (reference sequence). The germline V and J ends were trimmed by 4 bases and 0 bases, with 13 bases remaining between them. The CDR3 sequence: CSATDGRSSGNTIYF. CDR3 nucleotide sequence: TGCAGTGCTACCGACGGACGGAGCTCTGGAAACACCATATATTTT.

CDR3 nucleotide sequence: TGTGCCAGCAGTGAAAGCGGGTCTAGCACAGATACGCAGTATTTT. Protein sequence: CASSESGSSTDTQYF. The chain recombines TRBV25-1 with TRBJ2-3, with D tentatively TRBD2 (6 bases). Germline V gives CDR1 MGHDK, CDR2 SYGVNS. CDR3 length equals 15 residues. V was pared by 2 bases and J by 0 bases, with 9 bases between.

This clonotype appeared many times. The rearrangement uses TRBV27 and TRBJ1-1; 7 nucleotides line up with TRBD1. The CDR3 extends over 14 amino acids. The germline V gene has CDR1 MNHEY and CDR2 SMNVEV (reference sequence). V was clipped by 6 bases and J by 0 bases; unmatched bases: 4. CDR3 in amino acids: CASSYRGMNTEAFF. DNA for the CDR3: TGTGCCAGCAGCTACAGGGGTATGAACACTGAAGCTTTCTTT.

At least ten counts were recorded for this clonotype. V is TRBV7-9 and J is TRBJ2-3; possibly TRBD1 or TRBD2 for D (6 bases each). The CDR3 contains 15 residues. In germline, CDR1 is SEHNR, CDR2 FQNEAQ (reference sequence). The V gene lost 0 bases and the J gene lost 4 bases, with 11 bases spanning the gap. The CDR3 coding sequence is TGTGCCAGCAGCTTAGCCGGGGGCGGGTCAGATACGCAGTATTTT. This encodes CASSLAGGGSDTQYF.

This clonotype appeared a few times. V gene TRBV6-5 combines with J gene TRBJ1-1; D might be TRBD1 (5 bases). This CDR3 spans 12 amino acids. V was clipped by 7 bases and J by 10 bases, with 16 bases between them. The V gene's germline CDR1 is MNHEY and CDR2 SVGAGI. In DNA, the CDR3 is TGTGCCAGCAAGTCCGGGGCACTAGGAGCTTTCTTT. This sequence encodes CASKSGALGAFF.

In its sample, this clonotype was seen many times. The chain couples TRBV7-2 to TRBJ2-1; no clear D gene. Germline lookup yields CDR1 SGHTA and CDR2 FQGNSA. Trimming removed 4 bases at V and 3 bases at J, with 16 bases between. CDR3 size: 16 residues. The chain's CDR3 is CASSSGRPAYYNEQFF. CDR3 nucleotides: TGTGCCAGCAGCTCAGGACGGCCGGCGTACTACAATGAGCAGTTCTTC.

Concerning this clonotype: At one of its ends the junction is not consistent with the germline gene, which may arise from a read error. The chain joins TRBV5-1 to TRBJ2-3; D may match TRBD1 or TRBD2 (5 bases each). Germline CDR1 reads SGHRS; CDR2 reads YFSETQ. CDR3 length: 15 residues. In DNA form, the CDR3 reads TGCGTCAGCAGCCGGGACGGAAAAAGCACATATACGCAGTATTTT. The encoded protein is CVSSRDGKSTYTQYF.

This clonotype was detected many times. The chain couples TRBV6-1 to TRBJ1-6, with no clear D. The CDR3 covers 13 residues. Germline CDR1 reads MNHNS; CDR2 reads SASEGT. V was trimmed by 0 bases and J by 3 bases, leaving 0 bases between them. CDR3 residues: CASSEAYNSPLHF. The CDR3 DNA reads as TGTGCCAGCAGTGAAGCCTATAATTCACCCCTCCACTTT.

This clonotype came up many times. The chain combines TRBV20-1 with TRBJ2-2; tentative D call: TRBD1 (5 bases). V gave up 3 bases and J gave up 2 bases, with 16 bases separating them. Per the germline V gene, CDR1 is DFQATT and CDR2 is SNEGSKA (reference sequence). This CDR3 region has 16 residues. CDR3 residues: CSARGLQGLNTGELFF. CDR3 DNA: TGCAGTGCTAGGGGTCTGCAGGGCCTTAACACCGGGGAGCTGTTTTTT.

In this sample, this clonotype turned up many times. The chain combines TRBV5-1 with TRBJ2-1; 10 bases line up with TRBD2. Germline CDR1 and CDR2: SGHRS and YFSETQ. Losses at the gene ends were 2 bases for V and 5 bases for J; bases not matched to a gene: 10. CDR3 length: 17 residues. The CDR3 region has the DNA TGCGCCAGCAGCTTTCTCCCCTCTAGCGGGGGAAACAATGAGCAGTTCTTC. This sequence encodes CASSFLPSSGGNNEQFF.

The V and J genes are TRBV7-8 and TRBJ1-5; 7 nucleotides match TRBD1. V lost 2 bases and J lost 1; bases outside the gene matches: 11. The germline gives CDR1 SGHVS, CDR2 FQNEAQ. This CDR3 is 18 amino acids long. This chain's CDR3 is CASSLRDSTQGSNQPQHF. In DNA form, the CDR3 reads TGTGCCAGCAGCTTAAGGGACAGCACACAGGGCAGCAATCAGCCCCAGCATTTT.

The V call is TRBV2, the J call TRBJ1-1, with TRBD1 as a possible D gene (5 bases). CDR3 size: 12 residues. Germline V gene data show CDR1 as SNHLY and CDR2 as FYNNEI. Trimming shortened V by 5 bases and J by 5 bases, and 9 bases separated the two germline ends. This CDR3 reads CASSLQGTEAFF. In DNA form, the CDR3 reads TGTGCCAGCAGTCTCCAGGGTACTGAAGCTTTCTTT.

This clonotype was counted only a few times. The chain couples TRBV2 to TRBJ1-2, with D maybe TRBD1 (5 bases). The CDR3 spans 14 residues. The V end lost 5 bases, the J end lost 2 bases, and 12 bases lay between the germline ends. From germline, CDR1 is SNHLY and CDR2 FYNNEI. CDR3 coding DNA: TGTGCCAGCAGTCCCGGACGGGGGAACTATGGCTACACCTTC. This encodes CASSPGRGNYGYTF.

Many counts were recorded for this clonotype. The chain joins TRBV25-1 to TRBJ2-3, with unresolved D. The CDR3 runs 13 residues. Germline V gives CDR1 MGHDK, CDR2 SYGVNS. V shed 7 bases and J shed 2 bases, with 10 bases lying between them. CDR3 protein: CASTGPNTDTQYF. CDR3 sequence (DNA): TGTGCCAGCACCGGACCCAACACAGATACGCAGTATTTT.

This clonotype has at least ten counts. This chain links TRBV12-3 or TRBV12-4 with TRBJ2-4; 9 nucleotides match TRBD1. The V segment lost 2 bases and the J segment 6 bases; nucleotides outside the gene matches: 8. The CDR3 loop spans 16 amino acids. The CDR3 DNA is TGTGCCAGCAGTTTAAGCCCCGACAGGGGGAGAAACATTCAGTACTTC. Translated, it gives CASSLSPDRGRNIQYF.

In this sample, this clonotype turned up many times. J is TRBJ1-4 and V is TRBV7-9, with D maybe TRBD1 (5 bases). The CDR3 totals 15 residues. V lost 2 bases and J lost 0, with 7 bases in between. Germline loops: CDR1 SEHNR, CDR2 FQNEAQ (reference sequence). CDR3 amino acids: CASSLPRATNEKLFF. CDR3 DNA: TGTGCCAGCAGCTTACCCAGGGCAACTAATGAAAAACTGTTTTTT.